The rows below give T cell receptor beta chains drawn from one sample of a study of shared clonotypes between healthy human individuals. Sequenced by immunoSEQ multiplex PCR; TCRdb stores in-frame clones only, minus some. This sample has 2 million to 2.5 million clones; more than 80% occur once, and the top ten carry under 0.45%. The sample comprised naive CD4+ T cells from PBMCs. The origin of the receptors is a man younger than 35 in good health. Some clones in this sample may be carry-over from other donors' samples. The CDR3 runs from the conserved cysteine through the conserved F or W. The D gene is left open where the match is weak. A clone size is listed for some rows: how often the clone was seen (once, few, many), or a class if it is expanded.

-,-,TRBV9,TRBJ2-5,TGTGCCAGCAGCTCCCCTCCGGCAGGTGGGACCCAGTACTTC,CASSSPPAGGTQYF
-,TRBD1,TRBV10-2,TRBJ2-5,TGCGCCAGCAGTGAGGGCAGGGGGTGGGAGACCCAGTACTTC,CASSEGRGWETQYF
-,-,TRBV5-1,TRBJ1-2,TGCGCCAGCAGCTTGGTGGAGGACTATGGCTACACCTTC,CASSLVEDYGYTF
-,-,TRBV5-4,TRBJ2-2,TGTGCCAGCAGCTTCATGACGGGAGCGAGCGGGGAGCTGTTTTTT,CASSFMTGASGELFF
-,TRBD1,TRBV5-6,TRBJ2-3,TGTGCCAGCAGCTCGGGGGACAGGGGCACAGATACGCAGTATTTT,CASSSGDRGTDTQYF
-,-,TRBV15,TRBJ2-4,TGTGCCACCAGCAGAGATTCCACTACCCCGACAGCCATTCAGTACTTC,CATSRDSTTPTAIQYF
-,-,TRBV5-4,TRBJ2-1,TGTGCCAGCAGCTTTGGCGCGGACAATGAGCAGTTCTTC,CASSFGADNEQFF
-,TRBD2,TRBV7-2,TRBJ2-1,TGTGCCAGCAGTCCTAGCGGGGCAAGCTCCTACAATGAGCAGTTCTTC,CASSPSGASSYNEQFF
-,-,TRBV30,TRBJ2-7,TGTGCCTGGAGTTCCACTAGTATCTACGAGCAGTACTTC,CAWSSTSIYEQYF
-,TRBD1,TRBV5-1,TRBJ2-7,TGCGCCAGCAGCTTGGACGGGACAGGCCCCTACGAGCAGTACTTC,CASSLDGTGPYEQYF
-,-,TRBV28,TRBJ1-2,TGTGCCAGCAACCCGAGGGGAGAGGGCAACTATGGCTACACCTTC,CASNPRGEGNYGYTF
-,-,TRBV5-1,TRBJ2-5,TGCGCCAGCAGGGGGGTATGGCAAGAGACCCAGTACTTC,CASRGVWQETQYF
-,-,TRBV4-2,TRBJ2-7,TGTGCCAGCAGCCAAGCGGCCGGGACTCAGGCCTACGAGCAGTACTTC,CASSQAAGTQAYEQYF
-,-,TRBV19,TRBJ2-5,TGTGCCAGTAGTATCGGACATTCAGCCAGGGAAGAGACCCAGTACTTC,CASSIGHSAREETQYF
-,TRBD1,TRBV28,TRBJ2-4,TGTGCCAGCAGAACAGGGGGAAATGACATTCAGTACTTC,CASRTGGNDIQYF
-,-,TRBV20-1,TRBJ1-2,TGCAGTGCTAGTAGTGACTATGGCTACACCTTC,CSASSDYGYTF
-,-,TRBV2,TRBJ2-3,TGTGCCAGCAGTGAAGACTACCACTCCACAGATACGCAGTATTTT,CASSEDYHSTDTQYF
-,-,TRBV28,TRBJ2-7,TGTGCCAGCCGCCCTCAGGGATTGGGGTACGAGCAGTACTTC,CASRPQGLGYEQYF
once,TRBD2,TRBV6-1,TRBJ2-5,TGTGCCAGCAGGCAAGCGGGAGGGCCGGAGACCCAGTACTTC,CASRQAGGPETQYF
-,TRBD2,TRBV7-9,TRBJ2-7,TGTGCCAGCAGCCCCGTGGGGGGGACCTACGAGCAGTACTTC,CASSPVGGTYEQYF
-,TRBD1,TRBV5-1,TRBJ1-4,TGCGCCAGCAGCTGGACAGGGGCGGAGAAACTGTTTTTT,CASSWTGAEKLFF
-,-,TRBV5-1,TRBJ2-7,TGCGCCAGCAGCTTGTGGCCCACCGCAAACAGGGTCTCCTACGAGCAGTACTTC,CASSLWPTANRVSYEQYF
-,TRBD1,TRBV27,TRBJ2-1,TGTGCCAGCAGTTTATACGGGACAGGGGGCAATGAGCAGTTCTTC,CASSLYGTGGNEQFF
-,-,TRBV6-5,TRBJ2-7,TGTGCCAGCAGTAACTATTACGAGCAGTACTTC,CASSNYYEQYF
-,TRBD1,TRBV28,TRBJ1-2,TGTGCCAGCAGAGGGGTTGGGACAGGGTATTCCTATGGCTACACCTTC,CASRGVGTGYSYGYTF
-,TRBD2,TRBV5-1,TRBJ2-5,TGCGCCAGCAGCTTTAGCGTGAGCGGGAGGGCCCAAGAGACCCAGTACTTC,CASSFSVSGRAQETQYF
-,TRBD1,TRBV5-1,TRBJ2-1,TGCGCCAGCAGCCCGCGTCGATCGGGACAGGGGGCCGGTGAGCAGTTCTTC,CASSPRRSGQGAGEQFF
-,TRBD2,TRBV11-3,TRBJ2-2,TGTGCCAGCACTCTGGGAGGGACCGGGGAGCTGTTTTTT,CASTLGGTGELFF
-,-,TRBV28,TRBJ2-1,TGTGCCAGCAGTTTAACAGGTCCCAATGAGCAGTTCTTC,CASSLTGPNEQFF
-,TRBD2,TRBV15,TRBJ2-7,TGTGCCACCAGCAGAGATTATCGGGGGGTCGACGAGCAGTACTTC,CATSRDYRGVDEQYF
-,TRBD1,TRBV5-5,TRBJ2-6,TGTGCCAGCAGCCCCGGACAGGGGGAAACTGGGGCCAACGTCCTGACTTTC,CASSPGQGETGANVLTF
-,-,TRBV2,TRBJ1-2,TGTGCCAGCAGTGAACGTGCAGGGAGCTATGGCTACACCTTC,CASSERAGSYGYTF
-,-,TRBV4-1,TRBJ2-5,TGCGCCAGCAGCCAAGTCATTCCAGAGACCCAGTACTTC,CASSQVIPETQYF
-,TRBD2,TRBV7-9,TRBJ2-5,TGTGCCAGCAGCCCAGGAGGGAGGGGAGAGACCCAGTACTTC,CASSPGGRGETQYF
once,TRBD1,TRBV7-9,TRBJ1-6,TGTGCCAGCAGCTTAACAGGGGACGATAATTCACCCCTCCACTTT,CASSLTGDDNSPLHF
-,-,TRBV21-1,TRBJ2-1,TGTGCCAGCAGCAAACCTAGCGGGGTAACCCACAGCTCCTACAATGAGCAGTTCTTC,CASSKPSGVTHSSYNEQFF
-,-,TRBV25-1,TRBJ2-2,TGTGCCAGCAGTCGAGTTGGCGGCCGGGAGCTGTTTTTT,CASSRVGGRELFF
-,TRBD2,TRBV9,TRBJ2-1,TGTGCCAGCAGCGTAGCCGCGGGAGGTAACTACAATGAGCAGTTCTTC,CASSVAAGGNYNEQFF
-,-,TRBV6-5,TRBJ1-2,TGTGCCAGCAGGACGACAGGTGCTAACTATGGCTACACCTTC,CASRTTGANYGYTF
-,TRBD1,TRBV5-8,TRBJ1-2,TGTGCCAGCAGCGCACCCGGGACAGGGACTAACTATGGCTACACCTTC,CASSAPGTGTNYGYTF
-,-,TRBV27,TRBJ2-1,TGTGCCAGCAGTTTAAGGCTAGCTGGGCATGAGCAGTTCTTC,CASSLRLAGHEQFF
-,-,TRBV28,TRBJ2-3,TGTGCCAGCAGTTTACGACTTGTCCAAGGCACAGATACGCAGTATTTT,CASSLRLVQGTDTQYF
once,-,TRBV6-6,TRBJ2-2,TGTGCCAGCAGGCACGGGACCACCGGGGAGCTGTTTTTT,CASRHGTTGELFF
-,-,TRBV5-1,TRBJ1-3,TGCGCCAGCAGATCCGACATTTCTGGAAACACCATATATTTT,CASRSDISGNTIYF
once,-,TRBV30,TRBJ2-5,TGTGCCTGGAGTGGAATCAGGGAGTTGGAGACCCAGTACTTC,CAWSGIRELETQYF
once,-,TRBV11-2,TRBJ2-1,TGTGCCAGCAGCCCCGGGGGACAGAACTACAATGAGCAGTTCTTC,CASSPGGQNYNEQFF
-,-,TRBV12-5,TRBJ1-1,TGTGCTAGTGGTTTGGTAGGCAGGGACACTGAAGCTTTCTTT,CASGLVGRDTEAFF
once,-,TRBV27,TRBJ2-1,TGTGCCAGCACCCCGGGTTGGGGTTTTAAAGTCAGTGAGCAGTTCTTC,CASTPGWGFKVSEQFF
-,-,TRBV7-8,TRBJ2-2,TGTGCCAGCAGCTTGGAGGGCGGGGAGCTGTTTTTT,CASSLEGGELFF
-,-,TRBV6-1,TRBJ1-5,TGTGCCAGCAGCCGGAAGGGATCGCAGGGACAGCCCCAGCATTTT,CASSRKGSQGQPQHF
-,-,TRBV10-1,TRBJ2-7,TGCGCCAGCAGTGAGGACAACACAGCCTACGAGCAGTACTTC,CASSEDNTAYEQYF
-,-,TRBV7-9,TRBJ1-1,TGTGCCAGCAGCTTATGGGTCAGACAGAACACTGAAGCTTTCTTT,CASSLWVRQNTEAFF
-,-,TRBV10-3,TRBJ1-3,TGTGCCATCAGGGGCGGGCAAGCAGCTGGAAACACCATATATTTT,CAIRGGQAAGNTIYF
-,TRBD2,TRBV7-3,TRBJ2-3,TGTGCCAGCAGCTTAGTGACTAGCGGGGGACTTAGCACAGATACGCAGTATTTT,CASSLVTSGGLSTDTQYF
once,-,TRBV6-1,TRBJ1-2,TGTGCCAGCAGTGCGGGAAAATATGGCTACACCTTC,CASSAGKYGYTF